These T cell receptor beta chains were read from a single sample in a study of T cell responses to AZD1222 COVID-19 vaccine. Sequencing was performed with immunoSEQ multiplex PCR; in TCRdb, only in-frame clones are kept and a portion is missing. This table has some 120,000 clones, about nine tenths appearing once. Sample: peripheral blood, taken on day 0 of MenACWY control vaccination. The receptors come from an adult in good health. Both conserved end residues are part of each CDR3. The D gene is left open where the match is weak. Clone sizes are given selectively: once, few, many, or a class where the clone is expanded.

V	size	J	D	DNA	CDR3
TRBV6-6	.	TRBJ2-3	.	TGTGCCAGCAGTCATAATCCGGGACGGAGCCCCACAGATACGCAGTATTTT	CASSHNPGRSPTDTQYF
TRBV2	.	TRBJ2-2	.	TGTGCCAGCAGTGTTGACCAGGGGAACACCGGGGAGCTGTTTTTT	CASSVDQGNTGELFF
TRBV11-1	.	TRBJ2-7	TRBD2	TGTGCCAGCAGCTTAGGTAGCGGGAGAGCATACGAGCAGTACTTC	CASSLGSGRAYEQYF
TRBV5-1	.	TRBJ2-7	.	TGCGCCAGCAGCTTGGAGGGCTCCTACGAGCAGTACTTC	CASSLEGSYEQYF
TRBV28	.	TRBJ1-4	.	TGTGCCAGCAGGCAGGGTATCAATGAAAAACTGTTTTTT	CASRQGINEKLFF
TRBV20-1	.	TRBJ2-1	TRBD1	TGCAGTGCTAGTTTTTCCCGGGACAGGCAGTTCTTC	CSASFSRDRQFF
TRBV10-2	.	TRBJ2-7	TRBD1	TGCGCCAGCAGCATTCAGGGGGCGTACGAGCAGTACTTC	CASSIQGAYEQYF
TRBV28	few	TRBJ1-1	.	TGTGCCAGCAGTAAAACAGGCATGAACACTGAAGCTTTCTTT	CASSKTGMNTEAFF
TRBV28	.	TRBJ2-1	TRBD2	TGTGCCAGCGGAGCGGGGGTGCCCTACAATGAGCAGTTCTTC	CASGAGVPYNEQFF
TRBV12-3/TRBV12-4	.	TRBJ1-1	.	TGTGCCAGCAGTTTGGGGGTTGAAGCTTTCTTT	CASSLGVEAFF
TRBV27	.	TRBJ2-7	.	TGTGCCAGCAGTTTAGGATACGAGCAGTACTTC	CASSLGYEQYF
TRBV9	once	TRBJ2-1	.	TGTGCCAGCAGCGCCGCCGGGAGCTCCTACAATGAGCAGTTCTTC	CASSAAGSSYNEQFF
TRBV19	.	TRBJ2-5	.	TGTGCCAGTAGTATTATATGGTCAACAGAGACCCAGTACTTC	CASSIIWSTETQYF
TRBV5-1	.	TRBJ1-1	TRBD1	TGCGCCAGCAGCCCGTACATACAGGGGGGCACTGAAGCTTTCTTT	CASSPYIQGGTEAFF
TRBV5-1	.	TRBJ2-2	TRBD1	TGCGCCAGCAGTCGAACGCAGGGGGCTAACACCGGGGAGCTGTTTTTT	CASSRTQGANTGELFF
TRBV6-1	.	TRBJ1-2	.	TGTGCCAGCAGTGAAGCGCCGGACGCCTATGGCTACACCTTC	CASSEAPDAYGYTF
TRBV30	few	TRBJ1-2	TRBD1	TGTGCCTGGTGGAGGGGCAGGGGGATCTATGGCTACACCTTC	CAWWRGRGIYGYTF
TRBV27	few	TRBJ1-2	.	TGTGCCAGCAGTACGAATGTTGGCAAGTATGGCTACACCTTC	CASSTNVGKYGYTF
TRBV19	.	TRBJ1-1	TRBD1	TGTGCCAGTAGTACCGGGACAGGGACGGGGGGACTCATGAACACTGAAGCTTTCTTT	CASSTGTGTGGLMNTEAFF
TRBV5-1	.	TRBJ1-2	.	TGCGCCAGCCCAAGGGGGGGCTACACCTTC	CASPRGGYTF
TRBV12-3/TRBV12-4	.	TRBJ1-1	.	TGTGCCAGCAGTTTTTGGGGGGGCACTGAAGCTTTCTTT	CASSFWGGTEAFF
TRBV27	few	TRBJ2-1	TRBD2	TGTGCCAGCAGGGTACGGGAACTAGCGGGAGGGCCGCACAATGAGCAGTTCTTC	CASRVRELAGGPHNEQFF
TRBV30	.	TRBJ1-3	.	TGTGCCTGGACCAGAGGTTGGGGGGCAAGAGGAAACACCATATATTTT	CAWTRGWGARGNTIYF
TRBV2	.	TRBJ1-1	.	TGTGCCAGCAGGGGCGAGGTCGAGTGGAGGAACACTGAAGCTTTCTTT	CASRGEVEWRNTEAFF
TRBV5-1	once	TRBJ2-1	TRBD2	TGCGCCAGCAGCTTGACTAGCGGGAGTTACAATGAGCAGTTCTTC	CASSLTSGSYNEQFF
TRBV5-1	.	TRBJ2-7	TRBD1	TGCGCCAGCAGCCCGGGGGACAGGAAGATCTACGAGCAGTACTTC	CASSPGDRKIYEQYF
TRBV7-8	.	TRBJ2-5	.	TGTGCCAGCAGCTCAATAGGGGGGAGTGCCGAGACCCAGTACTTC	CASSSIGGSAETQYF
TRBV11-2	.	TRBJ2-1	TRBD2	TGTGCCAGCAGCTTAGCCCGACTAGCGCGCTCCCATGAGCAGTTCTTC	CASSLARLARSHEQFF
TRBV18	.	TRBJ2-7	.	TGTGCCAGCTCACCCCCGCAGCCCTCCTACGAGCAGTACTTC	CASSPPQPSYEQYF
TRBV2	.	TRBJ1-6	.	TGTGCCAGCAGTGAGGGCAGCCCTAATTCACCCCTCCACTTT	CASSEGSPNSPLHF
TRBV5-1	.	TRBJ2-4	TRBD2	TGCGCCAGCAGCTCCGGGGGGGCCAAAAACATTCAGTACTTC	CASSSGGAKNIQYF
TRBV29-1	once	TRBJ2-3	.	TGCAGCGTTGTCTGGCGCACAGATACGCAGTATTTT	CSVVWRTDTQYF
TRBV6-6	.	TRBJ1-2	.	TGTGCCAGCCGAACCGGGGCAGGAGCTAACTATGGCTACACCTTC	CASRTGAGANYGYTF
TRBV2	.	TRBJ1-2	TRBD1	TGTGCCAGCAGTGAACCCGGGACAGCGACCTATGGCTACACCTTC	CASSEPGTATYGYTF
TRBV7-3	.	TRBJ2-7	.	TGTGCCAGCAGCTTAACCGGGTCCTCCGAGCAGTACTTC	CASSLTGSSEQYF
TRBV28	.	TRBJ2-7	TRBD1	TGTGCCAGCAGTTTACTACAGGGGGAGCAGTACTTC	CASSLLQGEQYF
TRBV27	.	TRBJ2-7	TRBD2	TGTGCCAGCAGTTTCGGGGGGGGTTACGAGCAGTACTTC	CASSFGGGYEQYF
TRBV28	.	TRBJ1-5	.	TGTGCCAGCAGTTTAGGATACGGCAATCAGCCCCAGCATTTT	CASSLGYGNQPQHF
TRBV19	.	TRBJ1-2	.	TGTGCCAGTAGTATTGGGTTTGGCTACACCTTC	CASSIGFGYTF
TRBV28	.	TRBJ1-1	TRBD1	TGTGCCACCACCTCGCGCGCAGGGGGACAATACCTGGAAGCTTTCTTT	CATTSRAGGQYLEAFF
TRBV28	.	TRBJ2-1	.	TGTGCCAGCAGTCCCCGTGTAGGGTCTCGTAATGAGCAGTTCTTC	CASSPRVGSRNEQFF
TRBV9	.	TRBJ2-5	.	TGTGCCAGCAGCCCCAGAATATCGGGATACCAAGAGACCCAGTACTTC	CASSPRISGYQETQYF
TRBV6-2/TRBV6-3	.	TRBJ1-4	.	TGTGCCAGCAGTTCGGGTCATAATGAAAAACTGTTTTTT	CASSSGHNEKLFF
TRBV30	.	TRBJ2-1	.	TGTGCCTGGAGGGCCCCCCCCATAGCTGAGCAGTTCTTC	CAWRAPPIAEQFF
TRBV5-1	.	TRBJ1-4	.	TGCGCCAGCAGCCACGAGGGGCGGGGGAATGAAAAACTGTTTTTT	CASSHEGRGNEKLFF
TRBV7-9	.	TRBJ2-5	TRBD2	TGTGCCAGCAGCTTGGCGGGAGGGCCGGCGACCCAGTACTTC	CASSLAGGPATQYF
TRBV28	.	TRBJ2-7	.	TGTGCCAGCAGCCGAGACATCTCAAGAGGTGAGCAGTACTTC	CASSRDISRGEQYF
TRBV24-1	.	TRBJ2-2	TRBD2	TGTGCCACCAGTGATTTCCCTAGCGGGACGAACACCGGGGAGCTGTTTTTT	CATSDFPSGTNTGELFF
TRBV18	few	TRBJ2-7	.	TGTGCCAGCTCACCATTTAGGACCAGACCCTACGAGCAGTACTTC	CASSPFRTRPYEQYF
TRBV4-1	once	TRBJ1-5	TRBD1	TGCGCCAGCAGCCGCCCGGGACAGCTTGATCAGCCCCAGCATTTT	CASSRPGQLDQPQHF
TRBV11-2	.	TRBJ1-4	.	TGTGCCAGCAGCGGGACAAATGGGGTCAAACTGTTTTTT	CASSGTNGVKLFF
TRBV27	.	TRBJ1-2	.	TGTGCCAGCAGTACGCGACAGGAAGTACGGTATGGCTACACCTTC	CASSTRQEVRYGYTF
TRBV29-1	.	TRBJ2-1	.	TGCAGCGGAGGGGAGGATGAGCAGTTCTTC	CSGGEDEQFF
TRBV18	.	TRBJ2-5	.	TGTGCCAGCTCACCACCAGGGTTGGAGACCCAGTACTTC	CASSPPGLETQYF
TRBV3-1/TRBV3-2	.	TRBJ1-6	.	TGTGCCAGCAGCAAGTGGAATCCCATACATCATAATTCACCCCTCCACTTT	CASSKWNPIHHNSPLHF
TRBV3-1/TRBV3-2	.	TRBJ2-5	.	TGTGCCAGCAGCCAAGAGATTCCTAACCTCACGACCCAGTACTTC	CASSQEIPNLTTQYF
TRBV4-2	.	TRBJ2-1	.	TGTGCCAGCAGCCCGGTGTCAGAGAATGAGCAGTTCTTC	CASSPVSENEQFF